A single sample gave rise to the 17 T cell receptor beta chains below, sequenced in a study of blood T cells in healthy people across ages. Through a sample-barcoded 5' primer and a J-beta primer mix, a second PCR was run for roughly 6 to 11 cycles. TCRdb re-derived calls from the 5' RACE reads in MiXCR, one entry per CDR3 protein. The top ten hold around 2.1% of the sample, which has over 1,500,000 distinct CDR3 sequences, approximately 50% seen once. Sequencing input: blood. The receptors originated from a woman between 35 and 50 years old in good health.

J is TRBJ2-1 and V is TRBV6-2 or TRBV6-3; 9 bases map to TRBD1. Germline assignment: CDR1 MNHEY and CDR2 SVGEGT. Losses at the gene ends were 7 bases for V and 0 bases for J; bases not matched to a gene: 16. The CDR3 has 19 amino acids. The CDR3 loop reads CASTLGTGYRDGSYNEQFF. Written as DNA, the CDR3 is TGTGCCAGCACCCTCGGGACAGGGTATCGTGATGGCTCCTACAATGAGCAGTTCTTC.

This clonotype was picked up a small number of times. The chain recombines TRBV7-6 with TRBJ2-3; tentative D call: TRBD1 (5 bases). Germline loops: CDR1 SGHVS, CDR2 FNYEAQ. V dropped 1 base and J dropped 4 bases, with 9 bases sitting between them. The CDR3 contains 14 residues. CDR3 in DNA: TGTGCCAGCAGCTTAGTAGGGGTCGCAGATACGCAGTATTTT. Its protein is CASSLVGVADTQYF.

This chain connects TRBV28 to TRBJ1-2; possible D gene TRBD1, 5 bases. Germline CDR1 and CDR2: MDHEN and SYDVKM. Deletions cut 6 bases from V and 7 bases from J, with 18 bases between. The CDR3 sequence is 14 residues long. In nucleotides, the CDR3 is TGTGCCAGCAGCCCATGGGACGGGGCGAGTGGCTACACCTTC. As protein: CASSPWDGASGYTF.

This clonotype was found a few times. The gene calls are TRBV29-1 and TRBJ1-2; D is perhaps TRBD1 (6 bases). Trimming left V 0 bases short and J 2 bases short, with 10 bases between. CDR3 length: 14 amino acids. CDR1 SQVTM and CDR2 ANQGSEA come from the germline V gene. CDR3 DNA: TGCAGCGTTGAAGACCCCCAGGGGAACTATGGCTACACCTTC. Protein: CSVEDPQGNYGYTF.

This clonotype showed up just a few times. The CDR3 sequence is CAISGSAGDGYTF. For the CDR3, the DNA is TGTGCCATCAGTGGGTCGGCAGGCGATGGCTACACCTTC. The chain combines TRBV10-3 with TRBJ1-2; D remains unclear. Germline CDR1 and CDR2: ENHRY and SYGVKD. V was cut by 4 bases and J by 6 bases, with 12 bases left in between. CDR3 length: 13 amino acids.

This clonotype was seen a few times. The rearrangement links TRBV28 to TRBJ1-1; D is undetermined. The ends were cut back, 4 bases at V and 5 bases at J, with 14 bases in the middle. Germline V lookup: CDR1 MDHEN, CDR2 SYDVKM. This CDR3 contains 14 residues. CDR3 coding DNA: TGTGCCAGCAGTTCCCTAAAGGGTGCGACTGAAGCTTTCTTT. Its protein is CASSSLKGATEAFF.

The chain has TRBV27 and TRBJ1-2; D unclear. This CDR3 region has 13 residues. Germline V gene data show CDR1 as MNHEY and CDR2 as SMNVEV (reference sequence). V dropped 2 bases and J dropped 4 bases, with 8 bases sitting between them. CDR3: CASSLSISYGYTF. CDR3 nucleotide sequence: TGTGCCAGCAGTTTAAGCATATCCTATGGCTACACCTTC.

The chain employs TRBV3-1 and TRBJ2-7; maybe TRBD2 (6 bases). Looked up from germline, CDR1 is LGHDT and CDR2 is YNNKEL (reference sequence). V was clipped by 5 bases and J by 3 bases, with 17 bases between them. CDR3 length: 15 amino acids. CDR3 region: CASSGGWEAIYEQYF. DNA of the CDR3: TGTGCCAGCAGCGGGGGGTGGGAGGCCATCTACGAGCAGTACTTC.

V and J are TRBV25-1 and TRBJ1-1; D is possibly TRBD1 (5 bases). V lost 4 bases to trimming and J lost 3 bases, with 24 bases between them. The germline CDR1 and CDR2 sequences are MGHDK and SYGVNS. The CDR3 has 18 amino acids. The CDR3: CASSGPGTQGSRYTEAFF. The CDR3 region has the DNA TGTGCCAGCAGTGGGCCCGGGACCCAAGGCTCACGGTACACTGAAGCTTTCTTT.

On this clonotype itself: With a much larger clone just one base away, this may be a read error. This chain links TRBV5-5 with TRBJ2-5; D gene unclear. This CDR3 is 13 amino acids long. Per germline, CDR1 SGHKS and CDR2 YYEKEE (reference sequence). CDR3 coding DNA: TGTGCCAGCGGCTTGTGGGATGGGGAGACCCAGTACTTC. The encoded protein is CASGLWDGETQYF.

The sample holds one count of this clonotype. The rearrangement links TRBV5-1 to TRBJ2-7; 11 bases are shared with TRBD1. There are 13 residues in the CDR3. V lost 0 bases to trimming and J lost 9 bases; unmatched junction nucleotides: 2. Germline lookup yields CDR1 SGHRS and CDR2 YFSETQ. The CDR3 DNA is TGCGCCAGCAGCTTGGGGACAGGGGGCGCGCAGTACTTC. Translated, it gives CASSLGTGGAQYF. The full variable domain, its missing parts supplied by reference TRBV5-1 and TRBJ2-7, is KAGVTQTPRYLIKTRGQQVTLSCSPISGHRSVSWYQQTPGQGLQFLFEYFSETQRNKGNFPGRFSGRQFSNSRSEMNVSTLELGDSALYLCASSLGTGGAQYFGPGTRLTVT.

The chain uses TRBV6-1 and TRBJ2-5, with 7 bases lining up with TRBD2. V lost 7 bases to trimming and J lost 7 bases; unmatched junction nucleotides: 12. Germline assignment: CDR1 MNHNS and CDR2 SASEGT. This CDR3 comprises 14 residues. Here the CDR3 reads CASTQDTSEGTQYF. CDR3 DNA sequence: TGTGCCAGCACACAAGACACTAGCGAGGGGACCCAGTACTTC.

The J gene is TRBJ1-2, the V gene TRBV28; no clear D gene. V lost 2 bases and J 6 bases, leaving 13 bases between the germline ends. The CDR3 runs to 14 residues. CDR1 is MDHEN and CDR2 is SYDVKM in the germline V gene. The CDR3 DNA is TGTGCCAGCAGTTTAGCTTCGGCGGGGAATGGCTACACCTTC. This sequence encodes CASSLASAGNGYTF.

The V call is TRBV7-9, the J call TRBJ2-1; D uncertain. This CDR3 is built from 15 residues. Germline CDR1 is SEHNR and CDR2 is FQNEAQ (reference sequence). Between the trimmed V and J ends, which lost 2 bases and 7 bases, there was a span of 15 bases. The CDR3 reads CASSLFSGFGNEQFF. DNA for the CDR3: TGTGCCAGCAGCTTATTTTCCGGGTTTGGGAATGAGCAGTTCTTC.

The chain links TRBV6-5 to TRBJ2-3; 7 bases fit TRBD2. V lost 7 bases and J lost 4; bases outside the gene matches: 8. Germline V CDR1 and CDR2: MNHEY, SVGAGI. There are 14 residues in the CDR3. CDR3: CASKPGLSADTQYF. For the CDR3, the DNA is TGTGCCAGCAAACCGGGACTAAGCGCAGATACGCAGTATTTT.

This rearrangement joins TRBV7-9 to TRBJ2-1, with D unclear. V gave up 4 bases and J gave up 8 bases, with 6 bases separating them. CDR1 is SEHNR and CDR2 is FQNEAQ in the germline V gene (reference sequence). The CDR3 loop spans 11 amino acids. The CDR3 DNA sequence: TGTGCCAGCAGCTCGGTCCATGAGCAGTTCTTC. Translated, it gives CASSSVHEQFF.

The chain is built from TRBV6-4 and TRBJ2-1; 7 bases are shared with TRBD2. The CDR3 sequence is 15 residues long. The V segment lost 4 bases and the J segment 3 bases; nucleotides outside the gene matches: 6. Germline V lookup: CDR1 MRHNA, CDR2 SNTAGT. CDR3 region: CASSARGSYYNEQFF. The CDR3 coding sequence is TGTGCCAGCAGTGCCCGCGGGAGCTACTACAATGAGCAGTTCTTC.